A selection of T cell receptor beta chains follows, all from one sample in a study of tumor and adjacent non-tumor tissue in lung cancer. TCRdb re-analysed the multiplex PCR reads in MiXCR, keeping a single row per CDR3 protein. The sample records about 60,000 distinct CDR3 sequences, over 60% being singletons. The sample taken for sequencing was distant non-tumor lung tissue. These receptors were obtained from a man between 70 and 80 years old with non-small cell lung cancer. The CDR3 runs from the conserved cysteine through the conserved F or W. Fields, in order: clone size, V gene, D gene, J gene, CDR3 length, CDR3 protein, CDR3 DNA. A D gene is named only where the DNA matches it firmly. Some rows mark clone size as missing; the rest say once, few, many or name a class of expanded clone.

-,TRBV6-5,-,TRBJ2-6,17,CTSSSIYRGIRANVLTF,TGCACCAGCAGTTCCATATATCGGGGGATTAGAGCCAACGTCCTGACTTTC
many,TRBV28,-,TRBJ1-5,15,CASSFLRQTVRGEHF,TGTGCCAGCAGTTTCTTGCGCCAGACCGTGAGGGGTGAGCATTTT
-,TRBV28,-,TRBJ2-5,13,CASSPPTGWTQYF,TGTGCCAGCAGTCCTCCCACGGGTTGGACCCAGTACTTC
few,TRBV9,TRBD1,TRBJ2-6,16,CASSGDRVGGANVLTF,TGTGCCAGCAGCGGAGACAGGGTTGGTGGGGCCAACGTCCTGACTTTC
-,TRBV7-9,-,TRBJ2-5,15,CASSLVAGLIEAQYF,TGTGCCAGCAGCTTAGTGGCAGGCCTAATAGAGGCCCAGTACTTC
once,TRBV11-1,-,TRBJ2-7,15,CASSEHSGVSYEQYF,TGTGCCAGCAGCGAACATAGTGGGGTATCCTACGAGCAGTACTTC
few,TRBV5-6,TRBD2,TRBJ2-1,14,CASGVLAGVNEQFF,TGTGCCAGCGGCGTACTAGCGGGGGTTAATGAGCAGTTCTTC
-,TRBV12-3/TRBV12-4,TRBD1,TRBJ1-1,14,CASSPRDSRAEALF,TGTGCCAGCAGTCCCCGGGACAGCCGGGCTGAAGCTTTATTT
-,TRBV11-2,-,TRBJ2-7,15,CASSSGVPGPYEQCF,TGTGCCAGCAGCTCCGGGGTTCCAGGGCCCTACGAACAGTGCTTC
-,TRBV7-8,-,TRBJ2-3,15,CASSLRETRTDTQYF,TGTGCCAGCAGCTTAAGAGAAACAAGGACAGATACGCAGTATTTT
many,TRBV20-1,TRBD2,TRBJ2-3,14,CSAAVQRGSDTQYF,TGCAGTGCGGCCGTTCAGCGGGGCTCAGATACGCAGTATTTT
-,TRBV29-1,-,TRBJ2-5,13,CSVETIEQETQYF,TGCAGCGTGGAGACTATCGAGCAAGAGACCCAGTACTTC
-,TRBV9,-,TRBJ2-1,13,CASSVRTRDEQFF,TGTGCCAGCAGCGTAAGGACAAGGGACGAGCAGTTCTTC
-,TRBV11-2,-,TRBJ2-3,16,CASSARQGRDTDRQYF,TGTGCCAGCAGCGCACGACAGGGGAGGGACACAGATAGGCAGTATTTT
-,TRBV7-9,-,TRBJ1-1,12,CASSSMGTEAFF,TGTGCCAGCAGCTCGATGGGCACTGAAGCCTTCTTT
-,TRBV4-2,-,TRBJ2-7,18,CASSLESQGGPSSYEQYF,TGTGCCAGCAGCCTAGAAAGTCAGGGTGGGCCGAGCTCCTACGAGCAGTATTTC
-,TRBV11-1,-,TRBJ2-3,15,CVSSFSIGPRDMQYF,TGTGTCAGCAGCTTCTCCATTGGCCCCAGGGATATGCAGTATTTT
-,TRBV24-1,TRBD1,TRBJ2-3,18,CATNDLPPGQGLTDTRYF,TGTGCCACCAATGATTTACCACCGGGACAGGGCCTAACAGATACGCGGTATTTT
once,TRBV5-4,-,TRBJ2-6,14,CASRPGSGAKVLTF,TGTGCAAGCAGGCCAGGTTCTGGGGCCAAGGTCCTGACTTTC
-,TRBV11-1,TRBD1,TRBJ1-2,13,CASSSTGILGYTF,TGTGCCAGCAGCTCGACAGGGATTCTTGGCTACACCTTC
many,TRBV5-1,-,TRBJ2-7,13,CASSLLENHEQYF,TGCGCCAGCAGCTTGCTGGAAAACCACGAGCAGTACTTC
-,TRBV6-5,TRBD1,TRBJ1-1,13,CASSYQGVTEAFF,TGCGCAAGCAGTTACCAGGGGGTCACTGAAGCTTTCTTT
-,TRBV5-1,TRBD2,TRBJ2-3,18,CASSLALLSGGETDTQYF,TGCGCCAGCAGCTTGGCGCTTCTTAGCGGGGGGGAGACAGATACGCAGTATTTT
many,TRBV20-1,-,TRBJ2-7,14,CSASRSGSSYEQYF,TGCAGTGCTAGTCGTAGCGGAAGCTCCTACGAGCAGTACTTC
-,TRBV19,TRBD1,TRBJ2-3,16,CASSVSGTGSADTQYF,TGTGCCAGTAGTGTCTCCGGGACAGGGTCAGCAGATACGCAGTATTTT
-,TRBV6-1,-,TRBJ2-7,13,CVNSEILHYEQYF,TGTGTCAACAGTGAAATCCTCCACTACGAGCAATACTTC
-,TRBV30,-,TRBJ1-2,15,CPWDFSGSPRYGYTF,TGTCCCTGGGACTTTTCTGGGAGTCCCCGCTATGGCTACACCTTC
-,TRBV5-1,TRBD2,TRBJ2-3,16,CASSEGGLRGTDTQYF,TGCGCCAGCAGCGAGGGAGGGCTCCGGGGTACAGATACGCAGTATTTT
-,TRBV11-2,-,TRBJ2-7,14,CASNPLTVKNEHYF,TGTGCCAGCAACCCCCTCACGGTAAAAAACGAGCATTACTTC
few,TRBV7-9,-,TRBJ2-1,16,CASTSGTWGFYNEQFF,TGTGCCAGCACCTCCGGAACTTGGGGGTTCTACAATGAGCAGTTCTTC
-,TRBV7-3,-,TRBJ2-6,15,CASSFSRAGAKVLTF,TGTGCCAGCAGCTTTTCCAGGGCTGGGGCCAAGGTCCTGACTTTC
many,TRBV6-1,TRBD1,TRBJ2-3,16,CASSYSDRGGTDTQYF,TGTGCCAGCAGCTACTCAGACAGGGGGGGTACAGATACGCAGTATTTT
once,TRBV7-9,TRBD1,TRBJ2-5,15,CANRVTGGQQETQYF,TGTGCCAACAGAGTAACAGGGGGCCAACAAGAGACCCAGTATTTC
few,TRBV7-2,-,TRBJ2-3,16,CASSTQGGGLTDTQYF,TGTGCCAGCAGCACCCAGGGAGGAGGCCTCACAGATACGCAGTATTTT
-,TRBV11-1,-,TRBJ2-7,16,CASSLALLADSYEQYF,TGCGCCAGCAGTTTAGCGCTACTGGCGGACTCCTACGAGCAGTACTTC
-,TRBV11-2,-,TRBJ2-7,14,CASSLGDGNYEHYF,TGTGCCAGCAGCCTAGGAGACGGAAACTACGAGCACTACTTC
few,TRBV28,-,TRBJ2-1,15,CASSPRTSLYNEQFF,TGTGCCAGCAGTCCGCGTACTAGTCTCTACAATGAGCAGTTCTTC
-,TRBV29-1,TRBD1,TRBJ2-2,14,CSVPGQLNTGELFF,TGCAGCGTTCCGGGACAGCTGAACACCGGGGAGCTGTTCTTT
few,TRBV24-1,-,TRBJ1-5,12,CATMTADQPQHF,TGTGCCACCATGACGGCGGATCAGCCCCAGCATTTT
-,TRBV7-9,TRBD1,TRBJ1-1,17,CASSSSGTGTPRTEAFF,TGTGCCAGCAGCTCCTCCGGGACAGGGACCCCAAGGACTGAAGCTTTCTTT